This T cell receptor beta chain is from a study of blood T cell repertoires in COVID-19. Study overall: Sites across the United States, Italy and Spain contributed samples from acute and convalescent COVID-19. PBMCs, B-cell-depleted T cells, or T cells were the source of the cDNA or gDNA that made up the material.

In the original processing: Estimates of nucleated cell counts were drawn from the amplification of reference gene primers. Sequenced by immunoSEQ multiplex PCR; TCRdb stores in-frame clones only, minus some. Clone size and the V and J calls come from that table; the DNA yielded D and trimming. The sample holds 200,000 to 300,000 clones, under 85% seen once. CDR1 is SGDLS, CDR2 YYNGEE, per germline. V dropped 1 base and J dropped 4 bases, with 11 bases sitting between them. The CDR3 contains 14 residues. The sequencing sample was made of peripheral blood. This chain connects TRBV9 to TRBJ1-1; weak D call: TRBD1 (5 bases). This sequence was found in a man aged 30 to 39 who had recovered from COVID-19. CDR3 amino acids: CASSVRGQGTEAFF. The CDR3 region has the DNA TGTGCCAGCAGCGTAAGGGGTCAGGGCACTGAAGCTTTCTTT.